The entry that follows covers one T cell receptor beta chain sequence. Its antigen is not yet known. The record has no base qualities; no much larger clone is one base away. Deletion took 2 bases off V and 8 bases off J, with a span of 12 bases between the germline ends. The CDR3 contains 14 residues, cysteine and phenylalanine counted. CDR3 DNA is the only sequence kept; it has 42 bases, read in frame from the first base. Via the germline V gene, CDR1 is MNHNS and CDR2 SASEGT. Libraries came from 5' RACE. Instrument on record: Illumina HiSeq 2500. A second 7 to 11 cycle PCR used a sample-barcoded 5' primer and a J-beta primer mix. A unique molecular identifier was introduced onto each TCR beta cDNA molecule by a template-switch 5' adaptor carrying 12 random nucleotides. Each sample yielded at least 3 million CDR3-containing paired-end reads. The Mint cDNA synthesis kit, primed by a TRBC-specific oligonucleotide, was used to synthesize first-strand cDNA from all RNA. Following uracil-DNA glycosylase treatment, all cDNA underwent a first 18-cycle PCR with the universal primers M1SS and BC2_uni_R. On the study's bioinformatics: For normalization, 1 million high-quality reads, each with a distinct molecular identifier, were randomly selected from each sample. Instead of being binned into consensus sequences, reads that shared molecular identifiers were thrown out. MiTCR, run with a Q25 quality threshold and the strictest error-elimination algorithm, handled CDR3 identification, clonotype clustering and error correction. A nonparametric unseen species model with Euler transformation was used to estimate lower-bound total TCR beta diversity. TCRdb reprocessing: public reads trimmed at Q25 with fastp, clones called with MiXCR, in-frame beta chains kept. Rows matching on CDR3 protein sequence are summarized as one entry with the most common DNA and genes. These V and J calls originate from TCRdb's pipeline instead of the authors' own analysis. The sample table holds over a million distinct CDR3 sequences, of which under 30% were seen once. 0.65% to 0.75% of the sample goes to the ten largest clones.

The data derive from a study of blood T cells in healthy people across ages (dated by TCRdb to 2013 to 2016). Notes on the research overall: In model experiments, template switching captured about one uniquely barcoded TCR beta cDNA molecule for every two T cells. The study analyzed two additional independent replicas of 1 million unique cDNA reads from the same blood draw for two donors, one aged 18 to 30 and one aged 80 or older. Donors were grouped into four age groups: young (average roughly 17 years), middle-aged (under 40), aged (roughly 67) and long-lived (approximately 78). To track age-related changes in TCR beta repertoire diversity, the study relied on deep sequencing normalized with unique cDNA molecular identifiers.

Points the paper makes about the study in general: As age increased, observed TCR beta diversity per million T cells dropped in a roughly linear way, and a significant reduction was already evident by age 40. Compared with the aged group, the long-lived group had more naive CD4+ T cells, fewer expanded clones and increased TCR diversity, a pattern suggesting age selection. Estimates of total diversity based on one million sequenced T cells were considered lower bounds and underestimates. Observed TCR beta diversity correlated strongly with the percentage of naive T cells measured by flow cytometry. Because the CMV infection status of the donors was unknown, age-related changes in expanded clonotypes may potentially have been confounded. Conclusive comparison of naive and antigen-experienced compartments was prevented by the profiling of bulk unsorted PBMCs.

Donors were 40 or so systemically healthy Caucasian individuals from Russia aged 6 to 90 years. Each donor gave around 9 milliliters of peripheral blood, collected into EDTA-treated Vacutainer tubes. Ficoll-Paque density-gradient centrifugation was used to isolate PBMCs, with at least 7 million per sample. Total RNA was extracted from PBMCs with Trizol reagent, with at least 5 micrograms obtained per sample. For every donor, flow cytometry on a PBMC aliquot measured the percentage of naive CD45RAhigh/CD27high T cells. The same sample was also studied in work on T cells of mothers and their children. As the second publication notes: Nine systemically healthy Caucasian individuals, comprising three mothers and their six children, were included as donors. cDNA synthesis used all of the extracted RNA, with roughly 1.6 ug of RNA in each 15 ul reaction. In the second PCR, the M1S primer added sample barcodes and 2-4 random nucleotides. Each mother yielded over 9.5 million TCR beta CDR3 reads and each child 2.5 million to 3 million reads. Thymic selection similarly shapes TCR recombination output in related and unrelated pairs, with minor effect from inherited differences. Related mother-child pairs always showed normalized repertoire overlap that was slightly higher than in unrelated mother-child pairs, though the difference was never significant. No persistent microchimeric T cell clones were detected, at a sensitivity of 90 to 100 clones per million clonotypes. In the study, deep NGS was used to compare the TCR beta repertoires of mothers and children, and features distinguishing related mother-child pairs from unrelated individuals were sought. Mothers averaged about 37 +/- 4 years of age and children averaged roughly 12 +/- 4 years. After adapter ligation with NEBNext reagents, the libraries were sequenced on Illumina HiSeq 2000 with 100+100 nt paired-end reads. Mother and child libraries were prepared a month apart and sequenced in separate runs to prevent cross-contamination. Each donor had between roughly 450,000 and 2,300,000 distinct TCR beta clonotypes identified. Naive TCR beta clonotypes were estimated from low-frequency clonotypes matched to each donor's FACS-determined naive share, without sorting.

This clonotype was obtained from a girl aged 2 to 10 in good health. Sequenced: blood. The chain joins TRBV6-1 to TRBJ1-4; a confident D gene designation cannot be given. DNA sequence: TGTGCCAGCAGTGAACCCGACCCGTGGGAAAAACTGTTTTTT. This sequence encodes CASSEPDPWEKLFF.